This T cell receptor (beta chain) was recovered during a study of post-analysis software for immune sequencing data. V lost 8 bases and J lost 3, with 16 bases in between. Germline values: CDR1 DFQATT, CDR2 SNEGSKA (reference sequence). The CDR3 has 13 amino acids. Whole-study findings and limits: Controls had lower frequencies than patients of a handful of TRBV segments, which included TRBV5-6, TRBV5-1 and TRBV20-1.

Details on this clonotype: Its antigen is currently unknown.

Unique molecular identifiers were built into the TCR beta cDNA libraries. TCRdb re-analysed the PCR reads in MiXCR, keeping a single row per CDR3 protein. The sample contains 750,000 to 950,000 distinct CDR3 sequences, roughly 50% of which appear only once. The sample was blood. This receptor was taken from a girl between 5 and 17 years old with multiple sclerosis. V and J are TRBV20-1 and TRBJ1-1, with TRBD1 as a possible D gene (6 bases). CDR3 sequence reads: CSTVRGGDTEAFF. CDR3 DNA sequence: TGCAGTACTGTCAGGGGAGGGGACACTGAAGCTTTCTTT.